This T cell receptor beta chain stems from a study of blood T cells in healthy people across ages (dated by TCRdb to between 2014 and 2017). Study-wide context: In model experiments, roughly one uniquely barcoded TCR beta cDNA molecule per two T cells was captured by template switching. Using deep sequencing normalized with unique cDNA molecular identifiers, the study measured how TCR beta repertoire diversity changes with age. The donors were divided into four age groups: young (average roughly 17 years), middle-aged (almost 40), aged (approximately 62) and long-lived (around 87). Using the same blood draw, the study looked at two additional independent replicas of 1 million unique cDNA reads for two donors, one aged 18 to 30 and the other aged 80 or older. The investigation overall reported the following: Estimates of total diversity based on one million sequenced T cells were considered lower bounds and underestimates. Observed TCR beta diversity correlated strongly with the percentage of naive T cells measured by flow cytometry. Because the CMV infection status of the donors was unknown, age-related changes in expanded clonotypes may potentially have been confounded. As age increased, observed TCR beta diversity per million T cells dropped in a roughly linear way, and a significant reduction was already evident by age 40. Compared with the aged group, more naive CD4+ T cells, fewer expanded clones and increased TCR diversity were shown by the long-lived group, suggesting age selection. Because profiling used bulk unsorted PBMCs, naive and antigen-experienced compartments could not be compared conclusively.

From a lookup of the germline V gene, CDR1 and CDR2 are KGHSH and LQKENI. From cysteine to phenylalanine, the CDR3 is 14 amino acids long. Solely the CDR3 DNA is kept, with 42 bases framed from the first base. For this clonotype: This clone's antigen is unknown. A much larger clone differs from this one at a single base, so this may be a read error.

The library was generated by 5' RACE. The data were produced on an Illumina HiSeq 2500. A second PCR of about 6 to 11 cycles was performed with a sample-barcoded 5' primer and a J-beta primer mix. Each TCR beta cDNA molecule received a unique molecular identifier from a template-switch 5' adaptor carrying 12 random nucleotides. Each sample yielded at least 2.5 million CDR3-containing paired-end reads. First-strand cDNA synthesis was performed from all RNA using the Mint cDNA synthesis kit, with priming by a TRBC-specific oligonucleotide. Following uracil-DNA glycosylase treatment, a first 18-cycle PCR with universal primers M1SS and BC2_uni_R was performed on all cDNA. In the source study's methods: For normalization, 1 million high-quality reads, each with a distinct molecular identifier, were randomly selected from each sample. Instead of being binned into consensus sequences, reads with shared molecular identifiers were discarded. CDR3 identification, clonotype clustering and error correction used MiTCR with a Q25 quality threshold and the strictest error-elimination algorithm. Lower-bound total TCR beta diversity was estimated with a nonparametric unseen species model using Euler transformation. In-frame beta chains were kept once TCRdb had trimmed the public reads at Q25 with fastp and called clones with MiXCR. A single entry per CDR3 protein holds the most common genes and DNA from its merged rows. Here the V and J calls rest on TCRdb's processing, not on the authors' analysis. The table for this sample lists 750,000 to 950,000 distinct CDR3 sequences; approximately 32% of them were counted only once. In total, the top ten clones hold roughly 10% of the sample.

The donors were some 36 Caucasian individuals from Russia, aged roughly 6 to 90 years, who were systemically healthy. Approximately 9.7 milliliters of peripheral blood were drawn from each donor into EDTA-treated Vacutainer tubes. Ficoll-Paque density-gradient centrifugation was used to isolate PBMCs, with at least 6 million obtained per sample. Trizol reagent was used to extract total RNA from the PBMCs, yielding at least 6 micrograms per sample. For every donor, flow cytometry on a PBMC aliquot measured the percentage of naive CD45RAhigh/CD27high T cells. These data were also reused for a study on T cells of mothers and their children. As the second study states: Nine systemically healthy Caucasian individuals, comprising three mothers and their six children, were included as donors. cDNA synthesis consumed the entire amount of extracted RNA, loaded at about 1.5 ug RNA in each 15 ul reaction. In the second PCR, the M1S primer introduced both the sample barcodes and 2-4 random nucleotides. Over 10 million TCR beta CDR3 reads came from each mother, compared with about 3 million reads from each child. TCR recombination output is similarly shaped by thymic selection in related and unrelated pairs, with a minor effect exerted by inherited differences. Normalized repertoire overlap in related mother-child pairs was always slightly higher than in unrelated mother-child pairs, but the difference was never significant. Persistent microchimeric T cell clones were not detected, at a sensitivity of approximately 100 clones per million clonotypes. The study used deep NGS to compare TCR beta repertoires of mothers and children, seeking features distinguishing related mother-child pairs from unrelated individuals. Mothers averaged approximately 41 +/- 4 years of age and children averaged about 12 +/- 4 years. After adapters were ligated using NEBNext reagents, the libraries underwent 100+100 nt paired-end sequencing on an Illumina HiSeq 2000. Mother and child libraries were prepared a month apart and sequenced in separate runs to prevent cross-contamination. Each donor had between about 500,000 and 2,100,000 distinct TCR beta clonotypes identified. Naive TCR beta clonotypes were estimated from low-frequency clonotypes matched to each donor's FACS-determined naive share, without sorting.

The sample taken for sequencing was blood. The chain is made from TRBV18 and TRBJ1-3, with no reliable assignment of the D segment. This clonotype originated in a woman in her 40s in good health. The CDR3 loop reads CASSPQSAGNAIYF. The nucleotide sequence is TGTGCCAGCTCGCCGCAGAGTGCTGGAAACGCCATATATTTT. Supplemented by the reference TRBV18 and TRBJ1-3 proteins around the CDR3, the complete variable domain is NAGVMQNPRHLVRRRGQEARLRCSPMKGHSHVYWYRQLPEEGLKFMVYLQKENIIDESGMPKERFSAEFPKEGPSILRIQQVVRGDSAAYFCASSPQSAGNAIYFGEGSWLTVV.